This TCR beta chain was found in a study of beta chain features in type 1 diabetes. Study-wide findings and caveats: Resolution of whether HLA type affects TCRB rearrangement was not achieved here.

All of the isolated RNA was reverse transcribed, so expressed TCRB transcripts were sequenced. Sequenced naive, central memory and regulatory T cell samples produced an average of around 3.5 million reads. Libraries were prepared by immunoSEQ multiplex PCR; TCRdb keeps only in-frame clonotypes and omits some of them. The table shows roughly 500,000 clones, with roughly an eighth occurring only once. This clone was counted a few times. The antigen is not known. The trim removed 3 bases at V and 1 base at J, leaving 2 bases unmatched. In germline, CDR1 is SGHRS, CDR2 YFSETQ. CDR3 length: 15 amino acids. This chain links TRBV5-1 with TRBJ2-1; TRBD1 agrees at 9 bases. Sequences were obtained from naive CD4+ T cells from blood. This TCR was sampled from a woman aged 18-30 years in good health. CDR3 in DNA: TGCGCCAGCAGCTCGGGACAGGGATCCTACAATGAGCAGTTCTTC. Translating it yields CASSSGQGSYNEQFF.